This paragraph covers one TCR beta chain sequence. The antigen remains undetermined. This record belongs to a study of T cell repertoires in cytomegalovirus infection. Overall study context: CMV infection together with matching HLA type was indicated by public TCR beta signatures.

TCRdb analysed the reads with MiXCR anew, one entry per CDR3 protein. The sample lists approximately 910,000 distinct CDR3 sequences; approximately 31% were seen once. In germline, CDR1 is DFQATT, CDR2 SNEGSKA (reference sequence). The CDR3 is made up of 12 amino acids. The sequences come from cultured CD8+ T cells from PBMCs, collected from culture after CMV antigen stimulation. The source is a human donor in good health (CMV status not recorded). Some clones in this sample may be carry-over from other donors' samples. V usage is TRBV20-1 and J usage is TRBJ2-7, with 11 positions matching TRBD1. The DNA for the CDR3 is TGCAGCGCGGGACAGGGGGCCTACGAGCAGTACGTC. Translating it yields CSAGQGAYEQYV.